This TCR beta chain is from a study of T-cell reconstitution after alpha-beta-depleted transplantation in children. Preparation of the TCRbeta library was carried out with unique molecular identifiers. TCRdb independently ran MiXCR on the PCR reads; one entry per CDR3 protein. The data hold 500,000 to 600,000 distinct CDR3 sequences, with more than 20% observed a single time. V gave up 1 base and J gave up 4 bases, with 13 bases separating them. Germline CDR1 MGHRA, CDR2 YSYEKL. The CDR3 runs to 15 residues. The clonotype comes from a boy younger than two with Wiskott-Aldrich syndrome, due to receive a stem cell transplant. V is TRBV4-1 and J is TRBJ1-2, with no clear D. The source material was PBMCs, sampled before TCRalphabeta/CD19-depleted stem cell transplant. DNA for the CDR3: TGCGCCAGCAGCCAAGGGGCGGAACCTTTCTATGGCTACACCTTC. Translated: CASSQGAEPFYGYTF.